Described below is a single T cell receptor beta chain sequence and its context. This specimen belongs to a study of control samples from healthy donors and cancer patients. Data came from immunoSEQ multiplex PCR; TCRdb stores just in-frame clones and leaves some out. The table lists fewer than 200,000 clones, 90% of them singletons. The sample comprised blood. This sequence originates from a woman aged 50 to 65 in good health.

In nucleotides, the CDR3 is TGTGCCAGCAGCTTAACCAGGACAGGGGGCGAGCAGTACTTC. Its protein product is CASSLTRTGGEQYF. The chain uses TRBV7-3 and TRBJ2-7; 10 bases match TRBD1. Germline CDR1 and CDR2: SGHTA and FQGTGA. Trimming at V came to 0 bases and at J to 6 bases, leaving 2 bases not matched to a gene. CDR3 length equals 14 residues. Full variable domain (outside the CDR3, taken from reference TRBV7-3 and TRBJ2-7): GAGVSQTPSNKVTEKGKYVELRCDPISGHTALYWYRQSLGQGPEFLIYFQGTGAADDSGLPNDRFFAVRPEGSVSTLKIQRTERGDSAVYLCASSLTRTGGEQYFGPGTRLTVT.